This TCR beta chain was obtained from a study of T cells and Merkel cell carcinoma outcomes. Libraries were prepared by immunoSEQ multiplex PCR; TCRdb keeps only in-frame clonotypes and omits some of them. Of approximately 2,100 clones in the sample, 90% to 95% were seen once. As to this clone: As yet, its antigen is unknown.

Whole-study results and caveats: Reportedly, T-cell repertoire with density predicts Merkel cell carcinoma outcomes.

This CDR3 is built from 18 residues. Germline V gives CDR1 KGHSH, CDR2 LQKENI. Trimming removed 5 bases from V and 15 bases from J, with 32 bases in between. Sequencing input: tumor tissue from Merkel cell carcinoma. This chain links TRBV18 with TRBJ2-6; maybe TRBD1 (6 bases). This TCR derives from a human donor with Merkel cell carcinoma. CDR3 nucleotides: TGTGCCAGCTCAGAGGGCAGGGACATTACAAAGTCGGGCCAACGCCTGACTTTC. Translating it yields CASSEGRDITKSGQRLTF.